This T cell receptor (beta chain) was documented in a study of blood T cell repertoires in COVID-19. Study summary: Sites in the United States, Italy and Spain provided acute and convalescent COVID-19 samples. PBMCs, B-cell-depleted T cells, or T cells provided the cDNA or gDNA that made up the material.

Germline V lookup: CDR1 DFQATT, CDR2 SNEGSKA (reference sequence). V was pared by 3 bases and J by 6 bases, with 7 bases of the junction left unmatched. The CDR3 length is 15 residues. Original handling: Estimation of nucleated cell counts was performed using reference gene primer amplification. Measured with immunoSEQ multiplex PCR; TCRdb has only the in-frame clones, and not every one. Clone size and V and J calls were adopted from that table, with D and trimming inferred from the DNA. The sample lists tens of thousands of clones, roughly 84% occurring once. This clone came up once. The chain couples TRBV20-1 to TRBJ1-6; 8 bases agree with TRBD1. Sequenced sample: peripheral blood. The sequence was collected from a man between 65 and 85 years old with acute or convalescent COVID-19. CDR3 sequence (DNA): TGCAGTGCTAGTCGTGGCAGGGGGCTTAATTCACCCCTCCACTTT. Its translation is CSASRGRGLNSPLHF.